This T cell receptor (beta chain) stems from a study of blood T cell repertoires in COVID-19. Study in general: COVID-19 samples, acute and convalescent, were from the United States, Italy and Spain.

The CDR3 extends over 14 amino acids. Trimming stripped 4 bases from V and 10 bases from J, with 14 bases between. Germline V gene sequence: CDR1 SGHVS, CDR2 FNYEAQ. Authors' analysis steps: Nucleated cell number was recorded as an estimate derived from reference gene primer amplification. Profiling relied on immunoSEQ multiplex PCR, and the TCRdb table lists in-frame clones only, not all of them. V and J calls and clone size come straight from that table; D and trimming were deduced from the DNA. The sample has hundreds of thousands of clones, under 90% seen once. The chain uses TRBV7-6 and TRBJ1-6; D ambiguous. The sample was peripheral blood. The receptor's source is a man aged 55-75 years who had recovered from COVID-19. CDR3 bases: TGTGCCAGCAGCTCGGAATGGGCTGGGTCACCCCTCCACTTT. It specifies CASSSEWAGSPLHF.